These 26 T cell receptor beta chains were all obtained from the same sample, sequenced in a study of untreated major depressive disorder. The data were produced by immunoSEQ multiplex PCR, yet TCRdb's version contains in-frame clones alone and is incomplete. The top ten hold just over 5% of the sample, which has tens of thousands of clones, more than 70% seen once. Sequencing was carried out using CD4+ T cells from PBMCs. These receptors all stem from a woman between 25 and 40 years old in good health.

V and J are TRBV27 and TRBJ1-2; 10 bases map to TRBD1. The CDR3 is made up of 16 amino acids. Germline V gene data show CDR1 as MNHEY and CDR2 as SMNVEV (reference sequence). The V segment lost 4 bases and the J segment 7 bases; nucleotides outside the gene matches: 12. This CDR3 is CASSSVALGQGIGYTF. In nucleotides, the CDR3 is TGTGCCAGCAGTTCGGTCGCCTTGGGACAGGGGATTGGCTACACCTTC.

The V gene is TRBV29-1, the J gene TRBJ1-2; 9 bases agree with TRBD1. The CDR3 has 12 residues. Germline CDR1 SQVTM, CDR2 ANQGSEA. V was clipped by 7 bases and J by 1 base; unmatched bases: 1. The CDR3 bases are TGCAGCGCGACAGGGGGTAACTATGGCTACACCTTC. This codes for CSATGGNYGYTF.

The genes are TRBV28 and TRBJ1-6, with D maybe TRBD1 (6 bases). The germline CDR1 and CDR2 sequences are MDHEN and SYDVKM. Trimming took 6 bases from V and 9 from J, leaving 21 bases between them. This CDR3 spans 16 amino acids. The CDR3 here is CASSLEGTGPGSPLHF. The DNA of the CDR3 is TGTGCCAGCAGCCTCGAGGGTACAGGGCCGGGTTCACCCCTCCACTTT.

V gene TRBV7-9 combines with J gene TRBJ2-2; either TRBD1 or TRBD2 may supply D (5 bases each). V was clipped by 6 bases and J by 2 bases, with 13 bases between them. The CDR3 loop spans 15 amino acids. The germline CDR1 and CDR2 sequences are SEHNR and FQNEAQ (reference sequence). The CDR3 bases are TGTGCCAGCAGACAAGGGACGGTAAACACCGGGGAGCTGTTTTTT. Protein: CASRQGTVNTGELFF.

This clone showed up just a few times. This rearrangement joins TRBV7-8 to TRBJ2-6; no definite D call. The CDR3 totals 14 residues. The V and J ends lost 1 base and 3 bases respectively, with 4 bases between them. The germline V gene has CDR1 SGHVS and CDR2 FQNEAQ. Here the CDR3 DNA reads TGTGCCAGCAGCTTAGTTGGTGGGGCCAACGTCCTGACTTTC. Translation gives CASSLVGGANVLTF.

This chain links TRBV7-6 with TRBJ1-4; 7 nucleotides line up with TRBD1. Germline assignment: CDR1 SGHVS and CDR2 FNYEAQ. The CDR3 sequence is 14 residues long. V shed 5 bases and J 7 bases; nucleotides not matched to a gene: 7. CDR3 loop: CASSPRDSSEKLFF. The CDR3 nucleotides read TGTGCCAGCAGCCCCCGGGACAGTAGTGAAAAACTGTTTTTT.

The chain recombines TRBV6-8 with TRBJ1-6; D remains ambiguous. Germline assignment: CDR1 MNHGY and CDR2 SAAAGT. The CDR3 sequence is 13 residues long. V lost 2 bases to trimming and J lost 7 bases, with 6 bases between them. CDR3 in amino acids: CASSYRMNSPLHF. The CDR3 region has the DNA TGTGCCAGCAGTTACAGGATGAATTCACCCCTCCACTTT.

V usage is TRBV11-2 and J usage is TRBJ2-7; 10 bases are a match to TRBD1. This CDR3 comprises 14 residues. Trimming at V came to 3 bases and at J to 7 bases, leaving 6 bases not matched to a gene. Germline-derived CDR1 and CDR2 are SGHAT and FQNNGV. CDR3 nucleotide sequence: TGTGCCAGCAGCTTCGGTGGACAGGGGGGAGAGCAGTACTTC. Translation gives CASSFGGQGGEQYF.

This chain joins TRBV11-3 and TRBJ2-2; 9 bases are shared with TRBD2. The CDR3 runs to 17 residues. The germline V gene encodes CDR1 SGHNT and CDR2 YENEEA. The ends lost 8 bases at V and 5 bases at J; junction bases unmatched: 15. The CDR3 DNA reads as TGTGCCAGCGGAATTGGATTAGCGGGGGCCGAGACCGGGGAGCTGTTTTTT. As protein: CASGIGLAGAETGELFF.

This sequence joins TRBV7-8 and TRBJ2-7, with no clear D. Germline CDR1 is SGHVS and CDR2 is FQNEAQ. The CDR3 is 14 residues long. Trimming pared 2 bases from V and 3 bases from J, leaving 11 bases between. The CDR3 sequence is CASSLQDGGYEQYF. The CDR3 DNA follows: TGTGCCAGCAGCTTACAGGACGGCGGCTACGAGCAGTACTTC.

The V call is TRBV30, the J call TRBJ2-1; D is undetermined. The CDR3 is made up of 14 amino acids. Germline-derived CDR1 and CDR2 are GTSNPN and SVGIG (reference sequence). V gave up 0 bases and J gave up 7 bases, with 13 bases separating them. CDR3 region: CAWSVQNQKNEQFF. CDR3 in DNA: TGTGCCTGGAGTGTACAGAACCAAAAAAATGAGCAGTTCTTC.

This chain links TRBV7-9 with TRBJ2-2; D not certain. This CDR3 contains 16 residues. V was clipped by 5 bases and J by 0 bases, with 13 bases between them. Per the germline V gene, CDR1 is SEHNR and CDR2 is FQNEAQ (reference sequence). The CDR3 DNA reads as TGTGCCAGCAGCCCCCGGAGTAATACGAACACCGGGGAGCTGTTTTTT. Protein product: CASSPRSNTNTGELFF.

The J gene is TRBJ1-2, the V gene TRBV7-9; D is possibly TRBD1 (6 bases). There are 15 residues in the CDR3. The V end lost 1 base, the J end lost 5 bases, and 14 bases lay between the germline ends. Looked up from germline, CDR1 is SEHNR and CDR2 is FQNEAQ (reference sequence). The CDR3 coding sequence is TGTGCCAGCAGCTTAGTGACAGGAATAGGTTATGGCTACACCTTC. Translating it yields CASSLVTGIGYGYTF.

This sequence joins TRBV7-2 and TRBJ1-1; no clear D gene. V lost 3 bases and J 2 bases, leaving 10 bases between the germline ends. CDR1 is SGHTA, CDR2 FQGNSA, per germline. CDR3 size: 14 residues. CDR3 region: CASSFAGGNTEAFF. CDR3 coding DNA: TGTGCCAGCAGCTTTGCGGGTGGAAACACTGAAGCTTTCTTT.

The genes are TRBV27 and TRBJ1-1; D is ambiguous. Germline V gene data show CDR1 as MNHEY and CDR2 as SMNVEV (reference sequence). V was pared by 8 bases and J by 5 bases, with 15 bases between. CDR3 length: 13 amino acids. CDR3 sequence (DNA): TGTGCCAGCGCGGGAGATGCGGGTACTGAAGCTTTCTTT. This sequence encodes CASAGDAGTEAFF.

The chain uses TRBV9 and TRBJ2-1; the D gene could be TRBD1 or TRBD2 (6 bases each). This CDR3 has 16 amino acids. Between the trimmed V and J ends, which lost 3 bases and 4 bases, there was a span of 17 bases. Germline V gene data show CDR1 as SGDLS and CDR2 as YYNGEE. In nucleotides, the CDR3 is TGTGCCAGCAGCGGGCCCTGGGGGGCCAGATACAATGAGCAGTTCTTC. Protein product: CASSGPWGARYNEQFF.

The chain uses TRBV7-8 and TRBJ1-3; D call uncertain. V was trimmed by 0 bases and J by 2 bases, leaving 5 bases between them. Germline V gives CDR1 SGHVS, CDR2 FQNEAQ. CDR3 length equals 14 residues. The CDR3 DNA reads as TGTGCCAGCAGCTTAGCGAACCCTGGAAACACCATATATTTT. It translates to CASSLANPGNTIYF.

The chain links TRBV5-4 to TRBJ1-3, with D hard to call. The CDR3 is 15 amino acids. Germline V gene data show CDR1 as SGHNT and CDR2 as YYREEE (reference sequence). Deletions cut 4 bases from V and 4 bases from J, with 15 bases between. For the CDR3, the DNA is TGTGCCAGCAGCCTTCAGGTTTCGTCCGGAAACACCATATATTTT. This translates into CASSLQVSSGNTIYF.

The V gene is TRBV6-5, the J gene TRBJ1-2; D call uncertain. V lost 6 bases and J 7 bases, leaving 15 bases between the germline ends. This CDR3 is 13 amino acids long. Germline V lookup: CDR1 MNHEY, CDR2 SVGAGI. The CDR3 reads CASSLERWGGYTF. The CDR3 DNA reads as TGTGCCAGCAGCTTAGAAAGGTGGGGTGGCTACACCTTC.

The chain has TRBV28 and TRBJ1-4; TRBD1 aligns across 7 bases. V dropped 4 bases and J dropped 5; count of bases not matched to a gene: 4. Germline V gives CDR1 MDHEN, CDR2 SYDVKM. This CDR3 spans 14 amino acids. As DNA, the CDR3 is TGTGCCAGCAGTTCCGGGACAGTAAATGAAAAACTGTTTTTT. It yields the protein CASSSGTVNEKLFF.

The chain recombines TRBV7-6 with TRBJ2-5, with TRBD1 matching over 7 bases. The V gene end was trimmed by 5 bases and the J gene end by 2 bases; junction bases not matched to a gene: 2. This CDR3 is built from 13 residues. CDR1 and CDR2 from the germline V gene are SGHVS and FNYEAQ. The CDR3 here is CASSRGRQETQYF. The CDR3 coding sequence is TGTGCCAGCAGCAGGGGGCGGCAAGAGACCCAGTACTTC.

This clone appeared once. This rearrangement joins TRBV5-1 to TRBJ2-7; TRBD1 matches at 7 bases. CDR1 is SGHRS and CDR2 is YFSETQ in the germline V gene. The junction had 2 bases not matched to a gene; V was cut back by 2 bases and J by 3 bases. The CDR3 loop spans 13 amino acids. Here the CDR3 DNA reads TGCGCCAGCAGCTTCCGGGACAGCTACGAGCAGTACTTC. It is translated as CASSFRDSYEQYF.

J is TRBJ2-5 and V is TRBV11-2, with TRBD2 as a possible D gene (5 bases). The ends were cut back, 3 bases at V and 3 bases at J, with 8 bases in the middle. CDR1 and CDR2 (germline): SGHAT, FQNNGV. This CDR3 contains 13 residues. The CDR3 region is CASSFWGEETQYF. CDR3 DNA: TGTGCCAGCAGCTTTTGGGGAGAAGAGACCCAGTACTTC.

The genes are TRBV5-1 and TRBJ1-2; weak D call: TRBD1 (6 bases). Germline CDR1 and CDR2: SGHRS and YFSETQ. The germline V and J ends were trimmed by 0 bases and 3 bases, with 6 bases remaining between them. CDR3 length: 13 residues. The CDR3 protein is CASSLDRDYGYTF. The CDR3, as DNA: TGCGCCAGCAGCTTGGACAGGGACTATGGCTACACCTTC.

This clone was recorded a few times. V and J are TRBV2 and TRBJ2-7; 7 bases line up with TRBD1. The CDR3 extends over 12 amino acids. Germline V lookup: CDR1 SNHLY, CDR2 FYNNEI. Trimming removed 8 bases from V and 3 bases from J; junction bases left unmatched: 4. This chain's CDR3 is CASGTDYYEQYF. Here the CDR3 DNA reads TGTGCCAGCGGGACAGATTACTACGAGCAGTACTTC. Full variable domain (remainder filled in from reference TRBV2 and TRBJ2-7): EPEVTQTPSHQVTQMGQEVILRCVPISNHLYFYWYRQILGQKVEFLVSFYNNEISEKSEIFDDQFSVERPDGSNFTLKIRSTKLEDSAMYFCASGTDYYEQYFGPGTRLTVT.

This clone was recorded only once. The V call is TRBV10-3, the J call TRBJ1-1; D is uncertain. Between the trimmed V and J ends, which lost 6 bases and 8 bases, there was a span of 10 bases. The germline V gene has CDR1 ENHRY and CDR2 SYGVKD. The CDR3 runs to 11 residues. This chain's CDR3 is CAIRGRDEAFF. CDR3 DNA: TGTGCCATCAGGGGCCGAGACGAAGCTTTCTTT.